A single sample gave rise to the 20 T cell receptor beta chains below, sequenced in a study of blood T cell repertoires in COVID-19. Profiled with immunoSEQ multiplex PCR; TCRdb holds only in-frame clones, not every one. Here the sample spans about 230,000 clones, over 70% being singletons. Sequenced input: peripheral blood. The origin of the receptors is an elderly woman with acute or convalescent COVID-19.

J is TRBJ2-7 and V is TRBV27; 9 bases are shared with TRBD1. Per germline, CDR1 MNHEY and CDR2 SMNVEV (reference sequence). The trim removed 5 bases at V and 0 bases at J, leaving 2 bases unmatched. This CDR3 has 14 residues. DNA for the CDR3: TGTGCCAGCAGTCTGGGACAGGGCTCCTACGAGCAGTACTTC. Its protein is CASSLGQGSYEQYF.

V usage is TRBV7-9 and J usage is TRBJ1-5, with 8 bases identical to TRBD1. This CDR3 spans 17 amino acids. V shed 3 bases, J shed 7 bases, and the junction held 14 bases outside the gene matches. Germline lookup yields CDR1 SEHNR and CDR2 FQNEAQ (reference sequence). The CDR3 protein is CASSFTGQGAANQPQHF. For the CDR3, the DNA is TGTGCCAGCAGCTTTACCGGGCAGGGGGCCGCTAACCAGCCCCAGCATTTT.

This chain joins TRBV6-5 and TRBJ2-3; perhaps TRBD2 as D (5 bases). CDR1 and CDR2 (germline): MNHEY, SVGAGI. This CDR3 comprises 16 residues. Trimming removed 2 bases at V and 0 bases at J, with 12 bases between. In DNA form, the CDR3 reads TGTGCCAGCAGTTACCGGGGAATACCTAGCACAGATACGCAGTATTTT. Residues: CASSYRGIPSTDTQYF.

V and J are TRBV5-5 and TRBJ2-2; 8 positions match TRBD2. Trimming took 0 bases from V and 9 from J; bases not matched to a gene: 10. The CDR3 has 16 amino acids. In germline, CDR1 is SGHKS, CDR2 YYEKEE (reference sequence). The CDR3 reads CASSLAGAGAHRELFF. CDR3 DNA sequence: TGTGCCAGCAGCTTGGCAGGAGCGGGGGCCCACCGGGAGCTGTTTTTT.

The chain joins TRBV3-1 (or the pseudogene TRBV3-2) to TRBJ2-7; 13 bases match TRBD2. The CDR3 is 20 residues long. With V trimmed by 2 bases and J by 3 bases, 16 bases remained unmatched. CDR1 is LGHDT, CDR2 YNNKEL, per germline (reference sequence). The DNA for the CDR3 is TGTGCCAGCAGCCAAAGTCGACTAGCGGGAGGTCCCAAAGAATACTACGAGCAGTACTTC. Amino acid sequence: CASSQSRLAGGPKEYYEQYF.

The CDR3 sequence: CASRQGGDQPQHF. The CDR3 nucleotides are TGCGCCAGCAGACAGGGGGGAGATCAGCCCCAGCATTTT. V usage is TRBV10-2 and J usage is TRBJ1-5; TRBD1 agrees at 8 bases. The germline V gene encodes CDR1 WSHSY and CDR2 SAAADI. The trim removed 6 bases at V and 5 bases at J, leaving 3 bases unmatched. This CDR3 is 13 amino acids long.

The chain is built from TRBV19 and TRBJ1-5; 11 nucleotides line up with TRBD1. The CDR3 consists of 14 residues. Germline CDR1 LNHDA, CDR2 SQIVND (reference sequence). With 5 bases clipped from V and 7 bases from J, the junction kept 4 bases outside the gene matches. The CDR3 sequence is CASSGQGAHQPQHF. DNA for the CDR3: TGTGCCAGTAGTGGACAGGGGGCACACCAGCCCCAGCATTTT.

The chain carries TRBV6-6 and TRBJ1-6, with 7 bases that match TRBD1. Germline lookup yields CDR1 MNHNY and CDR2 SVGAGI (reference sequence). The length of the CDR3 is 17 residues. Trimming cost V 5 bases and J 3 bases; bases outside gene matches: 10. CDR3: CASSPDRDRIYNSPLHF. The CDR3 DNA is TGTGCCAGCAGTCCCGACCGGGACAGAATCTATAATTCACCCCTCCACTTT.

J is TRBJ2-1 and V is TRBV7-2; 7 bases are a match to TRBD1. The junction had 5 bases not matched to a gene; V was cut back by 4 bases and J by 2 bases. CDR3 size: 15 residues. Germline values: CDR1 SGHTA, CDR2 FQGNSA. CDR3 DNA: TGTGCCAGCAGCTCGCACAGGGGACCCTACAATGAGCAGTTCTTC. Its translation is CASSSHRGPYNEQFF.

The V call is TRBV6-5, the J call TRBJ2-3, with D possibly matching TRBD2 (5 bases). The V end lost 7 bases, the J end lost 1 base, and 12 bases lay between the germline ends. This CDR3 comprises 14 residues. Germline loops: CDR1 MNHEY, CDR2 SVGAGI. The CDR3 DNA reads TGTGCCAGCACGCGGAAAGCGGGCACAGATACGCAGTATTTT. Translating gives CASTRKAGTDTQYF.

The CDR3 DNA reads TGCAGCGTTACTGGGCAGGGCGGTACTGAAGCTTTCTTT. Translating gives CSVTGQGGTEAFF. The V and J genes are TRBV29-1 and TRBJ1-1, with D perhaps matching TRBD1 (5 bases). Germline V gene sequence: CDR1 SQVTM, CDR2 ANQGSEA. With 5 bases removed from V and 5 bases from J, the gap between germline ends came to 15 bases. CDR3 length: 13 residues.

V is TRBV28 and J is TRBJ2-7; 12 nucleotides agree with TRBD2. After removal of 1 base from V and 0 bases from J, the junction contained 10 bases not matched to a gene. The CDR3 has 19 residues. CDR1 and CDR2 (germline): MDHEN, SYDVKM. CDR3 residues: CASSLSLLAGGRFSYEQYF. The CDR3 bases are TGTGCCAGCAGTTTATCCCTACTAGCGGGAGGTCGCTTCTCCTACGAGCAGTACTTC.

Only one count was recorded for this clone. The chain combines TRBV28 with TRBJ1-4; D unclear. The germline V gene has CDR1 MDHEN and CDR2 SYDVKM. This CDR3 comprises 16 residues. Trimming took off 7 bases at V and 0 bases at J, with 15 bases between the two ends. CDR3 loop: CASTRGIAATNEKLFF. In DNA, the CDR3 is TGTGCCAGCACCCGAGGGATCGCTGCAACTAATGAAAAACTGTTTTTT.

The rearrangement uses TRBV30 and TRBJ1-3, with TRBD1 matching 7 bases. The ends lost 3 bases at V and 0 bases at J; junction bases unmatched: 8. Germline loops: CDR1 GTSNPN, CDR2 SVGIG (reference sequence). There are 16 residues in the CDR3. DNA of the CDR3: TGTGCCTGGAGCCGTCAAGGGGGCCCCTCTGGAAACACCATATATTTT. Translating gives CAWSRQGGPSGNTIYF.

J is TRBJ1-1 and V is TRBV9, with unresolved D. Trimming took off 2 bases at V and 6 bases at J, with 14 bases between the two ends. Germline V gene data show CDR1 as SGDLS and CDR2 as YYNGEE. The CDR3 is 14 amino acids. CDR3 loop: CASSVRDHTSEAFF. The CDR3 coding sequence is TGTGCCAGCAGCGTCCGGGATCACACTTCTGAAGCTTTCTTT.

The CDR3 sequence: CASSPYRANYGYTF. The CDR3 nucleotides read TGTGCCAGCAGCCCCTACAGGGCTAACTATGGCTACACCTTC. The chain has TRBV5-4 and TRBJ1-2, with a possible D match to TRBD1 (6 bases). V was pared by 4 bases and J by 0 bases, with 10 bases between. Germline V gene lookup returns CDR1 SGHNT and CDR2 YYREEE (reference sequence). The CDR3 is made up of 14 amino acids.

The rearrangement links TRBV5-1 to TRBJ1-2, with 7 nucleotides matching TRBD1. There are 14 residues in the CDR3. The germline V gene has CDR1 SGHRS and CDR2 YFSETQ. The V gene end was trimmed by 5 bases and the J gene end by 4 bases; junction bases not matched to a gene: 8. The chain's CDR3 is CASRNRQGGYGYTF. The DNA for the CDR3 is TGCGCCAGCAGGAATAGACAGGGCGGCTATGGCTACACCTTC.

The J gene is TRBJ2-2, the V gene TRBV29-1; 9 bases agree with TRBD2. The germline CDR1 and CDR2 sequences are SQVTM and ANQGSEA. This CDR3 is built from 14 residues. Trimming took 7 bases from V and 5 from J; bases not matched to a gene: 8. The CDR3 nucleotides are TGCAGCGCTTCAACGGGACTAGCTACCGGGGAGCTGTTTTTT. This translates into CSASTGLATGELFF.

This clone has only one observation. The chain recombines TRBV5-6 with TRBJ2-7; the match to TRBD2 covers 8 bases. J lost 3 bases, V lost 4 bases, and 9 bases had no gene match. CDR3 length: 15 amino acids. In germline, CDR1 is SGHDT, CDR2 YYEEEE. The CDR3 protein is CASSKIGTSGYEQYF. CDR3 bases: TGTGCCAGCAGCAAGATAGGAACTAGCGGCTACGAGCAGTACTTC.

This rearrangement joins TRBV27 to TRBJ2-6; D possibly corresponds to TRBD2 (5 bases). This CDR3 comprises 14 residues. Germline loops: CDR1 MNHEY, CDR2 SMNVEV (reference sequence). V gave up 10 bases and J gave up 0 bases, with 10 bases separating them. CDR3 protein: CATSRGSGANVLTF. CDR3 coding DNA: TGTGCCACCTCTCGGGGCTCTGGGGCCAACGTCCTGACTTTC. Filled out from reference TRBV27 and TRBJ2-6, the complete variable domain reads EAQVTQNPRYLITVTGKKLTVTCSQNMNHEYMSWYRQDPGLGLRQIYYSMNVEVTDKGDVPEGYKVSRKEKRNFPLILESPSPNQTSLYFCATSRGSGANVLTFGAGSRLTVL.